The 11 T cell receptor beta chains reported below all come from one sample, sequenced in a study of PD-1 blockade in classical Hodgkin lymphoma. Time point denoted: newly diagnosed, previously untreated cHL patient sample. Magnetic negative selection purified CD4+ T cells from thawed PBMCs. Sequencing was performed with immunoSEQ multiplex PCR; in TCRdb, only in-frame clones are kept and a portion is missing. This sample has fewer than 25,000 clones, with 90% to 95% found just once. The sequenced sample consisted of CD4+ T cells from blood. The receptors were sampled from a human donor with classical Hodgkin lymphoma.

V usage is TRBV5-1 and J usage is TRBJ1-5; D might be TRBD1 (5 bases). The germline gives CDR1 SGHRS, CDR2 YFSETQ. V was trimmed by 6 bases and J by 0 bases, leaving 13 bases between them. The CDR3 length is 15 residues. Written as DNA, the CDR3 is TGCGCCAGCAAGGAGGGGATTTATAGCAATCAGCCCCAGCATTTT. Its translation is CASKEGIYSNQPQHF.

The chain links TRBV11-2 to TRBJ1-1, with no clear D. Trimming left V 1 base short and J 0 bases short, with 12 bases between. Germline loops: CDR1 SGHAT, CDR2 FQNNGV. This CDR3 has 16 amino acids. CDR3: CASSLVGGFMNTEAFF. CDR3 coding DNA: TGTGCCAGCAGCTTAGTTGGAGGGTTCATGAACACTGAAGCTTTCTTT.

This sequence joins TRBV6-1 and TRBJ1-6; D not certain. Germline CDR1 and CDR2: MNHNS and SASEGT. V was pared by 6 bases and J by 10 bases, with 13 bases between. This CDR3 spans 13 amino acids. CDR3 sequence: CASSGVYSSPLHF. Written as DNA, the CDR3 is TGTGCCAGCAGCGGGGTATACAGCTCACCCCTCCACTTT.

V gene TRBV2 combines with J gene TRBJ2-5; TRBD2 might be the D (5 bases). The DNA end favors TRBJ2-7, so the J call may be wrong. The CDR3 consists of 13 residues. Germline V gene lookup returns CDR1 SNHLY and CDR2 FYNNEI. CDR3 coding DNA: TGTGCCAACTCTAGGAGTCGAGAGGGCGAGCAGTACTTC. It is translated as CANSRSREGEQYF.

The gene calls are TRBV7-7 and TRBJ2-5; a possible D gene is TRBD2 (5 bases). Germline CDR1 SSHAT, CDR2 FNYEAQ (reference sequence). The CDR3 extends over 14 amino acids. Trimming cost V 1 base and J 5 bases, with 11 bases left between them. This CDR3 is CASSLVVGVETQYF. CDR3 DNA sequence: TGTGCCAGCAGCTTAGTGGTGGGAGTTGAGACCCAGTACTTC.

The chain links TRBV7-3 to TRBJ2-2; D unresolved. This CDR3 has 15 residues. The V gene's germline CDR1 is SGHTA and CDR2 FQGTGA. With 5 bases removed from V and 7 bases from J, the gap between germline ends came to 17 bases. CDR3 region: CASSRSGAPRGELFF. The CDR3 DNA is TGTGCCAGCAGCCGTTCAGGAGCTCCCCGCGGGGAGCTGTTTTTT.

The chain is built from TRBV6-1 and TRBJ1-5; no firm D call. Germline values: CDR1 MNHNS, CDR2 SASEGT. This CDR3 is 12 amino acids long. CDR3 region: CAARRSNQPQHF. For the CDR3, the DNA is TGTGCGGCTAGGAGAAGCAATCAGCCCCAGCATTTT.

This clone was observed once. V gene TRBV2 combines with J gene TRBJ1-4; 7 positions match TRBD1. The germline CDR1 and CDR2 sequences are SNHLY and FYNNEI. This CDR3 comprises 15 residues. V lost 5 bases and J lost 3; bases outside the gene matches: 6. CDR3 region: CASSSLTGSNEKLFF. CDR3 sequence (DNA): TGTGCCAGCAGTTCACTGACAGGGTCTAATGAAAAACTGTTTTTT.

The chain recombines TRBV9 with TRBJ2-5; TRBD2 agrees at 8 bases. Germline V lookup: CDR1 SGDLS, CDR2 YYNGEE. The junction had 1 base not matched to a gene; V was cut back by 0 bases and J by 6 bases. The CDR3 totals 13 residues. The CDR3, as DNA: TGTGCCAGCAGCGTAGCGGGAGGGAAGACCCAGTACTTC. Its protein is CASSVAGGKTQYF.

The chain links TRBV21-1 to TRBJ1-4. TRBV21-1 is tagged as a pseudogene. This CDR3 has 17 amino acids. CDR3 amino acids: CASSKEGLASTNEKLFF. CDR3 in DNA: TGTGCCAGCAGCAAAGAAGGCCTTGCTAGTACTAATGAAAAACTGTTTTTT.

V gene TRBV30 combines with J gene TRBJ1-3; D gene ambiguous. Germline V CDR1 and CDR2: GTSNPN, SVGIG (reference sequence). The V and J ends lost 4 bases and 0 bases respectively, with 7 bases between them. This CDR3 has 13 residues. The CDR3: CAWTASSGNTIYF. The DNA of the CDR3 is TGTGCCTGGACGGCTAGCTCTGGAAACACCATATATTTT.